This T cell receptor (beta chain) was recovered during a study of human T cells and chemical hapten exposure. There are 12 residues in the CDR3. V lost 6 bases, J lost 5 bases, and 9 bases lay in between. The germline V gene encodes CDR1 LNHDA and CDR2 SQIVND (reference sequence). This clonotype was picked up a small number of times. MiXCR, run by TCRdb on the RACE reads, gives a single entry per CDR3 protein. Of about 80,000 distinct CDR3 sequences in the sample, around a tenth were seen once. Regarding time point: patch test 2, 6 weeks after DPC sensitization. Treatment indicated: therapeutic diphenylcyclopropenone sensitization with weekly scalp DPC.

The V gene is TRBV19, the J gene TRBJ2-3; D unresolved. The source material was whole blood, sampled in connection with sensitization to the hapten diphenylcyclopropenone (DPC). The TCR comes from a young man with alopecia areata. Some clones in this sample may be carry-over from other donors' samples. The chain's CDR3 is CASRVSGDTQYF. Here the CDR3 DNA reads TGTGCCAGTAGAGTGTCGGGAGATACGCAGTATTTT.